This T cell receptor beta chain was sequenced during a study of blood T cells in healthy people across ages. General study results and limits: Among long-lived donors, naive CD4+ cells were more numerous and diversity higher than in aged donors.

As to this clonotype: Its cognate antigen is unknown.

Germline assignment: CDR1 SEHNR and CDR2 FQNEAQ (reference sequence). Between the trimmed V and J ends, which lost 7 bases and 7 bases, there was a span of 23 bases. The length of the CDR3 is 15 residues. The authors ran a second PCR of 7 to 11 cycles using a sample-barcoded 5' primer and a J-beta primer mix. From the 5' RACE reads, TCRdb called clonotypes with MiXCR, one entry per CDR3 protein. The sample yields 1.5 million to 1.8 million distinct CDR3 sequences, approximately 42% seen once. This chain joins TRBV7-9 and TRBJ2-7; D is possibly TRBD1 (6 bases). The sequence was obtained from a young woman in good health. Material for sequencing was blood. The CDR3 loop is CASTPDRSTYNEQYF. The CDR3, as DNA: TGTGCCAGCACCCCGGACAGATCCACTTACAATGAGCAGTACTTC.